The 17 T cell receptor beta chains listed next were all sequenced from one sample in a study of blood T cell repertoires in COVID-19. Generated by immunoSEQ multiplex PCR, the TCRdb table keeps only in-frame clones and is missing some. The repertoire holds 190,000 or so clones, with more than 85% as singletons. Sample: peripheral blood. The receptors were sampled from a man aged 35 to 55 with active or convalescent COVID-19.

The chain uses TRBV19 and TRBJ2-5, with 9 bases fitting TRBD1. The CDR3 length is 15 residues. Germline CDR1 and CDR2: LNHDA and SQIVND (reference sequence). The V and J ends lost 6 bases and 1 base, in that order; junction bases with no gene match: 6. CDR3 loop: CASSRGQGVQETQYF. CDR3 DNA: TGTGCCAGTAGCCGGGGACAGGGAGTCCAAGAGACCCAGTACTTC.

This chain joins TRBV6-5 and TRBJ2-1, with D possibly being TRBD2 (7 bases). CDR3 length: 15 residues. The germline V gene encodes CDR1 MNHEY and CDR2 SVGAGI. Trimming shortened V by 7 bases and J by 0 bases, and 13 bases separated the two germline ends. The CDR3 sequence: CASIRGASSYNEQFF. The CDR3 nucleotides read TGTGCCAGCATTCGGGGGGCGAGCTCCTACAATGAGCAGTTCTTC.

The CDR3 DNA reads as TGTGCCAGCAGTGGACTCGACAATGAGCAGTTCTTC. The encoded protein is CASSGLDNEQFF. This chain uses TRBV12-3 or TRBV12-4 with TRBJ2-1; D may be TRBD2 (5 bases). V was clipped by 5 bases and J by 5 bases, with 7 bases between them. The CDR3 has 12 amino acids.

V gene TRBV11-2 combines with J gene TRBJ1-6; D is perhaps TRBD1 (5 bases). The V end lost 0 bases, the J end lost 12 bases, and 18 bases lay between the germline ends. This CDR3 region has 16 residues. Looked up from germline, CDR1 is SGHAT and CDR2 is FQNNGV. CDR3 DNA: TGTGCCAGCAGCTTAGATATGGGCGGGGGTGGTAAACCCCTCCACTTT. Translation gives CASSLDMGGGGKPLHF.

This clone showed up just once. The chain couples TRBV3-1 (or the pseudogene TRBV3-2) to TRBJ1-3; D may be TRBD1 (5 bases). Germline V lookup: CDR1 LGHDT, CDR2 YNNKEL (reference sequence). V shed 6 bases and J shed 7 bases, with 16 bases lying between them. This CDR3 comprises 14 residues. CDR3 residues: CASSRDRDRNTIYF. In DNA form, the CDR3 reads TGTGCCAGCAGTCGAGACAGAGATAGGAACACCATATATTTT.

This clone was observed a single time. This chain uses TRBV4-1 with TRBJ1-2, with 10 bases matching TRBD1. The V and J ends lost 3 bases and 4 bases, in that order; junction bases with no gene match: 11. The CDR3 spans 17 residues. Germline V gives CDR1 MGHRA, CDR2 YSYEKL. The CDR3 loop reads CASSQPGQGTRGYGYTF. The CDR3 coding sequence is TGCGCCAGCAGCCAGCCGGGACAGGGGACAAGGGGCTATGGCTACACCTTC.

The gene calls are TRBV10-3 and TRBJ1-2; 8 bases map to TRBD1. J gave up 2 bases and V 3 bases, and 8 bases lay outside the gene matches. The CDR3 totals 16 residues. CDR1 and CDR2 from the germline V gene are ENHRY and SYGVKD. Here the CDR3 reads CAISDPGQGRNYGYTF. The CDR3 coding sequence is TGTGCCATCAGTGACCCAGGACAGGGAAGGAACTATGGCTACACCTTC.

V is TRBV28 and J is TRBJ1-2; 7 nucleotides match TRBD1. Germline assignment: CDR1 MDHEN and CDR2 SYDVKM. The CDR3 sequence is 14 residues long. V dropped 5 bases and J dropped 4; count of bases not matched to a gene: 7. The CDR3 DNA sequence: TGTGCCAGCAGTCCCCCGGGACAGCCCTATGGCTACACCTTC. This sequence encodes CASSPPGQPYGYTF.

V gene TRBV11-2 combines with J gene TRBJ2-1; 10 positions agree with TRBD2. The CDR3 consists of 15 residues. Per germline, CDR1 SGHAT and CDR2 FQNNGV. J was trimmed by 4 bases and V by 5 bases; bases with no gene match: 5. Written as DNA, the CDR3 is TGTGCCAGCAGCAACCCTAGCGGGGGATACAATGAGCAGTTCTTC. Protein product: CASSNPSGGYNEQFF.

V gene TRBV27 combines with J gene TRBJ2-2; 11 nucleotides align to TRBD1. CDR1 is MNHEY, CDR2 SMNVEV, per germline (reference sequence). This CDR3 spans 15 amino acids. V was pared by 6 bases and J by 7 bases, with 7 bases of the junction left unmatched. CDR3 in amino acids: CASRGGQGAIGELFF. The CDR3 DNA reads TGTGCCAGCAGGGGCGGACAGGGGGCAATCGGGGAGCTGTTTTTT.

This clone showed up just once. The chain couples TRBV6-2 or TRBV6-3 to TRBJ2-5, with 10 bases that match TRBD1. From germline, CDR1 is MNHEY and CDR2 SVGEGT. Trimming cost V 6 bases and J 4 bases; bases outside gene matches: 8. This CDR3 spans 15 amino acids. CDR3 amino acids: CASSLPGQGIETQYF. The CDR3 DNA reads TGTGCCAGCAGCCTCCCGGGACAGGGGATAGAGACCCAGTACTTC.

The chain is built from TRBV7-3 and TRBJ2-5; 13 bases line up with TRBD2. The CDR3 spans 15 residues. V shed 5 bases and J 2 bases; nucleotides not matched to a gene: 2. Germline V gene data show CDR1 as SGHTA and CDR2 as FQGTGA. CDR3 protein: CASSRLAGGQETQYF. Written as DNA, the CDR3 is TGTGCCAGCAGCCGACTAGCGGGGGGACAAGAGACCCAGTACTTC.

CDR3 in DNA: TGTGCCAGCAGTGAATGGGGGGACTATGGCTACACCTTC. Translating gives CASSEWGDYGYTF. The chain is built from TRBV6-1 and TRBJ1-2, with D tentatively TRBD1 (5 bases). The CDR3 extends over 13 amino acids. Germline lookup yields CDR1 MNHNS and CDR2 SASEGT. The V gene lost 2 bases and the J gene lost 3 bases, with 7 bases spanning the gap.

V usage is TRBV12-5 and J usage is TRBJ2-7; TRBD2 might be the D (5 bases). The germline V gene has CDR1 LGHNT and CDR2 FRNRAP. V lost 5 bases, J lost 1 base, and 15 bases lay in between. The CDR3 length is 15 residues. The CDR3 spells CASGTRSGISYEQYF. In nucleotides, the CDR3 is TGTGCTAGTGGTACCCGCTCGGGGATTTCCTACGAGCAGTACTTC.

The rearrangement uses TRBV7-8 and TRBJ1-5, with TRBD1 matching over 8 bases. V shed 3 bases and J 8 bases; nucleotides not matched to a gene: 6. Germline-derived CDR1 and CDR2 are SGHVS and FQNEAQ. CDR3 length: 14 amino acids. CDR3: CASSFRGRGEPQHF. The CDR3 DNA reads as TGTGCCAGCAGCTTCAGGGGGCGCGGGGAGCCCCAGCATTTT.

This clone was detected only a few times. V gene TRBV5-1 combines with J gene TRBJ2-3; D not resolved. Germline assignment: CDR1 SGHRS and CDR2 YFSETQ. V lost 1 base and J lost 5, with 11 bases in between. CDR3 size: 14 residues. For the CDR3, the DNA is TGCGCCAGCAGCTTGAGCTCAATGATAGATACGCAGTATTTT. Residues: CASSLSSMIDTQYF.

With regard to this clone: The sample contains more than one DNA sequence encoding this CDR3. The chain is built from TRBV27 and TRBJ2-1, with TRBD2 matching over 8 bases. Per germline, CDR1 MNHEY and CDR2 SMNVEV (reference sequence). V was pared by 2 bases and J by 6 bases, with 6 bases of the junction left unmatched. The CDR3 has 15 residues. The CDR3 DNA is TGTGCCAGCAGTTTACTGTCGGGGGGGGGCAATGAGCAGTTCTTC. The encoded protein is CASSLLSGGGNEQFF.